This T cell receptor (beta chain) was recovered during a study of shared clonotypes between healthy human individuals. General study points: Generation of non-shared clonotypes was less probable than generation of clonotypes shared by all four donors.

CDR1 SGHRS and CDR2 YFSETQ come from the germline V gene. The CDR3 length is 17 residues. The germline V and J ends were trimmed by 2 bases and 5 bases, with 21 bases remaining between them. Note on this clone: Antigen unknown.

TCRdb's copy holds only in-frame clones and misses some; the assay was immunoSEQ multiplex PCR. The top ten hold roughly 0.36% of the sample, which has about 2.4 million clones, over 85% seen once. This TCR was sampled from a man between 18 and 35 years old in good health. Some clones in this sample may be carry-over from other donors' samples. The genes are TRBV5-1 and TRBJ2-3, with D maybe TRBD2 (5 bases). Sequencing was carried out using naive CD4+ T cells from PBMCs. Subset in this sample: CD45RA+ positively selected. The CDR3 here is CASSFGMVGLSGDTQYF. DNA for the CDR3: TGCGCCAGCAGCTTCGGGATGGTCGGGCTAAGCGGAGATACGCAGTATTTT.